This T cell receptor beta chain was recovered during a study of blood T cell repertoires in COVID-19. For the study at large: Collection of acute and convalescent COVID-19 samples took place in the United States, Italy and Spain. From T cells, B-cell-depleted T cells, or PBMCs came the material, which was cDNA or gDNA.

CDR1 is SEHNR, CDR2 FQNEAQ, per germline (reference sequence). The CDR3 has 15 residues. The V segment lost 6 bases and the J segment 7 bases; nucleotides outside the gene matches: 11. Authors' methods: Cell counts per sample came from amplifying reference gene primers. Sequenced by immunoSEQ multiplex PCR; TCRdb stores in-frame clones only, minus some. Clone size and the V and J calls come from that table; the DNA yielded D and trimming. The sample lists about 150,000 clones, approximately 80% occurring once. The chain couples TRBV7-9 to TRBJ1-2; TRBD1 matches at 10 bases. This TCR derives from a woman aged 50 to 65 with acute or convalescent COVID-19. The sample taken for sequencing was peripheral blood. The CDR3 bases are TGTGCCAGCAGACGCGGACAGGGGGAGGAAACTGGCTACACCTTC. This sequence encodes CASRRGQGEETGYTF.